This TCR beta chain originates from a study of cytomegalovirus exposure and HLA in healthy donors. About the research overall: Some 85 million unique TCRs, all from HLA-typed donors, were included in an early release of the data. Study-wide findings and caveats: Across HLA loci, a later analysis found differing TCR association rates, with DRB1 most and HLA-C fewest. In vitro assays verified that a few CMV-associated chains recognized CMV antigens specifically.

In the PCR, 60 Vbeta and 13 Jbeta primers were used. Sequencing was performed with immunoSEQ multiplex PCR; in TCRdb, only in-frame clones are kept and a portion is missing. Of hundreds of thousands of clones detected, about 74% appear once; the ten largest clones hold around 16%. V dropped 6 bases and J dropped 6; count of bases not matched to a gene: 9. Germline CDR1 MDHEN, CDR2 SYDVKM. This CDR3 region has 15 residues. Comments on this clone: Its matching antigen is unknown.

The chain joins TRBV28 to TRBJ2-3; the match to TRBD1 covers 10 bases. The receptor's source is a man aged 40-50 years in good health and CMV-seronegative. The sample taken for sequencing was PBMCs. The CDR3 reads CASSSRTGGGDTQYF. CDR3 nucleotides: TGTGCCAGCAGCAGCCGGACAGGGGGTGGCGATACGCAGTATTTT. The variable domain in full, completed from reference TRBV28 and TRBJ2-3, reads DVKVTQSSRYLVKRTGEKVFLECVQDMDHENMFWYRQDPGLGLRLIYFSYDVKMKEKGDIPEGYSVSREKKERFSLILESASTNQTSMYLCASSSRTGGGDTQYFGPGTRLTVL.